This TCR beta chain was identified during a study of T cells after yellow fever vaccination. About the study: Fractions of low cell number were prepared using SMART-Seq v4 Ultra Low Input.

Study-wide results and caveats: At approximately 96% for CD4 and almost 90% for CD8, most primary-vaccination clones showed up again after the booster.

Generation of TCR cDNA used 5'RACE template switching (which added a universal primer site and UMIs). Each CDR3 protein is one row after TCRdb ran MiXCR on the 5' RACE reads. This table holds around 320,000 distinct CDR3 sequences, 8.7% found once. The table lists this clonotype with many counts. Its antigen is unidentified. This receptor was taken from a man between 18 and 35 years old who received the YFV17D yellow fever vaccine. The input for sequencing was CD4+ T cells sorted from PBMCs, taken 5 days after the yellow fever booster vaccination.

The CDR3 region has the DNA TGCAGCGTTAAGGGGTCAAACATTCAGTACTTC. Its translation is CSVKGSNIQYF. The rearrangement links TRBV29-1 to TRBJ2-4, with D possibly TRBD1 on 5 matching bases. This CDR3 comprises 11 residues. CDR1 and CDR2 (germline): SQVTM, ANQGSEA. V dropped 5 bases and J dropped 6 bases, with 8 bases sitting between them. Filled out from reference TRBV29-1 and TRBJ2-4, the complete variable domain reads SAVISQKPSRDICQRGTSLTIQCQVDSQVTMMFWYRQQPGQSLTLIATANQGSEATYESGFVIDKFPISRPNLTFSTLTVSNMSPEDSSIYLCSVKGSNIQYFGAGTRLSVL.